This TCR beta chain was sequenced during a study of CD8 T cells in ankylosing spondylitis. This clonotype was counted ten times or more. Its antigen is undetermined. TCRdb ran MiXCR on the 5' RACE reads and lists one entry per CDR3 protein. The table shows some 140,000 distinct CDR3 sequences, with roughly 8.3% occurring only once. Regarding the study as a whole: Disease-associated clones were reportedly significantly overrepresented in matched ankylosing spondylitis synovial fluid.

Unmatched junction bases numbered 7, after V lost 8 bases and J lost 5 bases. CDR1 and CDR2 (germline): MNHNS, SASEGT. The CDR3 is 13 amino acids. This TCR was sampled from a male donor with ankylosing spondylitis. Input material: synovial fluid, either unsorted or a sorted T cell fraction (not recorded which). The chain links TRBV6-1 to TRBJ2-5; 8 bases align to TRBD2. This chain's CDR3 is CASGRGGVETQYF. CDR3 nucleotides: TGTGCCAGCGGCCGGGGGGGGGTGGAGACCCAGTACTTC.